The present T cell receptor beta chain was sequenced within a study of blood T cells in healthy people across ages. Across the study: About one barcoded beta molecule per two T cells came from capture by template switching. Overall study findings and caveats: A strong correlation was found between TCR beta diversity and the percentage of naive T cells.

In this sample, this clonotype turned up a few times. Its antigen remains unknown. The CDR3 runs 15 residues. Trimming removed 1 base from V and 4 bases from J, with 11 bases in between. In germline, CDR1 is MNHEY, CDR2 SMNVEV (reference sequence). The second PCR ran roughly 6 to 11 cycles with a sample-barcoded 5' primer and J-beta primers. Via MiXCR, TCRdb re-called the 5' RACE reads, giving one row per CDR3 protein. The sample comprises approximately 800,000 distinct CDR3 sequences, 35% to 60% of which are singletons, and 15% to 20% rests with the top ten. Healthy Russian Caucasian donors spanned ages about 6 to 100 years. Researchers collected ten milliliters of peripheral blood from every single donor.

The source is a man older than 75 in good health. The specimen sequenced was blood. This rearrangement joins TRBV27 to TRBJ1-5; D possibly corresponds to TRBD1 (5 bases). CDR3 DNA: TGTGCCAGCAGTTTATTTCGGGCAGGGAATCAGCCCCAGCATTTT. Its translation: CASSLFRAGNQPQHF.